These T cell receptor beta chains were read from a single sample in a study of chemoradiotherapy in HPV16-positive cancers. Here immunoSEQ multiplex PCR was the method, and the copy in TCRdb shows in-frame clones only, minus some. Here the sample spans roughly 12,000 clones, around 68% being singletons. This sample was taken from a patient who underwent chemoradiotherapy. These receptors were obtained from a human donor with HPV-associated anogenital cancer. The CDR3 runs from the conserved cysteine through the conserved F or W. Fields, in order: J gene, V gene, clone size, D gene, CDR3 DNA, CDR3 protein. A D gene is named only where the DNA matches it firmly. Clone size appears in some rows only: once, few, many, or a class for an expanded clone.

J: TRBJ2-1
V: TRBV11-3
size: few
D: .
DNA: TGTGCCAGCAGCCCCTATTTGGGCTACAATGAGCAGTTCTTC
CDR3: CASSPYLGYNEQFF

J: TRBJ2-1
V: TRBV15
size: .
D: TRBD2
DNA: TGTGCCACCAGCCCAAGCGGGGCCAGCTCCTACAATGAGCAGTTCTTC
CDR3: CATSPSGASSYNEQFF

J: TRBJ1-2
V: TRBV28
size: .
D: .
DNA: TGTGCCAGCAGTTTGATAGGGGAAAGAGGGGACGGCTATGGCTACACCTTC
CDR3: CASSLIGERGDGYGYTF

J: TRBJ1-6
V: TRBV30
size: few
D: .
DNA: TGTGCCTGGAGGGACAATTCACCCCTCCACTTT
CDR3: CAWRDNSPLHF

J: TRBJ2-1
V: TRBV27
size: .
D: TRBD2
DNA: TGTGCCAGCAGTTTAAGGGCCAGAGCGGGGTTTGGGTACAATGAGCAGTTCTTC
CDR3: CASSLRARAGFGYNEQFF

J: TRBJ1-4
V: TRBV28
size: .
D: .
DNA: TGTGCCAGCAGTTTGGGCAGCAACTTCGGGGGACTGTTTTTT
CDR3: CASSLGSNFGGLFF

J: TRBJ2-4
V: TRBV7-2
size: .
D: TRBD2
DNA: TGTGCCAGCAGCCTAGCGGGTATACTAGCCAAAAACATTCAGTACTTC
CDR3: CASSLAGILAKNIQYF

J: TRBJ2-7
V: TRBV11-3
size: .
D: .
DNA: TGTGCCAGCAGCTTAGTGGGACCCAACGACCACGAGCAGTACTTC
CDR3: CASSLVGPNDHEQYF

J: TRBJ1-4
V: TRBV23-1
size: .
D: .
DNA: TGCGCCAGCAGTCGCATGGGCTTTAATGAAAAACTGTTTTTT
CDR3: CASSRMGFNEKLFF

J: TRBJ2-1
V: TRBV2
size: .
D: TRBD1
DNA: TGTGCCAGCAAGACAGGGGGCCCTGAGCAGTTCTTC
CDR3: CASKTGGPEQFF